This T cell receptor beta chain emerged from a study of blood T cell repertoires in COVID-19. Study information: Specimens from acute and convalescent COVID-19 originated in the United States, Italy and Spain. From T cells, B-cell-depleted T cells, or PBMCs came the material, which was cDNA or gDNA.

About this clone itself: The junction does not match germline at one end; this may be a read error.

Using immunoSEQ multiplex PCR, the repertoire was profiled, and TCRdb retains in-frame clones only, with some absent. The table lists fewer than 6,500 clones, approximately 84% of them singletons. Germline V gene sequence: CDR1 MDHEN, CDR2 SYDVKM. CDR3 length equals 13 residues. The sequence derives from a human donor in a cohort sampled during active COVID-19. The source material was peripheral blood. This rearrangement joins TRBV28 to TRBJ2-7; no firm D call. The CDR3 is CASSLGSRIFRHF. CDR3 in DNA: TGTGCCAGCAGTTTAGGATCCAGGATCTTCAGGCACTTC.